This TCR beta chain comes out of a study of blood T cell repertoires in COVID-19. Study-wide background: Sites in the United States, Italy and Spain provided acute and convalescent COVID-19 samples. Sample material is recorded as cDNA or gDNA derived from T cells, B-cell-depleted T cells, or PBMCs.

V gave up 0 bases and J gave up 2 bases, with 11 bases separating them. The CDR3 is made up of 15 amino acids. Germline V gene data show CDR1 as LGHNA and CDR2 as YNFKEQ. This clone was detected only a few times. Original processing methods: Reference gene primer amplification gave estimated nucleated cell counts. Sequencing was performed with immunoSEQ multiplex PCR; in TCRdb, only in-frame clones are kept and a portion is missing. V and J calls and clone size are given by that table; D and trimming were obtained from the DNA. The table has about 220,000 clones, less than 85% seen once; the top ten hold 3.6%.

The TCR comes from a woman aged 80 or over with acute or convalescent COVID-19. The chain employs TRBV4-2 and TRBJ2-7; the D gene is possibly TRBD1 (5 bases). Sequencing was carried out using peripheral blood. The CDR3, as DNA: TGTGCCAGCAGCCAAGAAAGGGGCAATCCCTACGAGCAGTACTTC. It is translated as CASSQERGNPYEQYF.